The 22 T cell receptor beta chains listed next were all sequenced from one sample in a study of T cell responses to AZD1222 COVID-19 vaccine. The method was immunoSEQ multiplex PCR; TCRdb's version includes in-frame clones alone and lacks a portion of them. The top ten hold 1.4% of the sample, which has approximately 100,000 clones, roughly 84% seen once. The sample consisted of peripheral blood, taken on day 0 of AZD1222 vaccination. These receptors were collected from an adult in good health.

This rearrangement joins TRBV30 to TRBJ1-4; D gene unclear. Germline V gives CDR1 GTSNPN, CDR2 SVGIG (reference sequence). Deletions cut 3 bases from V and 7 bases from J, with 15 bases between. The CDR3 is 14 amino acids. DNA for the CDR3: TGTGCCTGGAGCACACAGTCGGGCCTTGAAAAACTGTTTTTT. It encodes CAWSTQSGLEKLFF.

The V and J genes are TRBV12-3 or TRBV12-4 and TRBJ1-1, with TRBD1 matching over 7 bases. This CDR3 region has 13 residues. Trimming removed 7 bases from V and 6 bases from J; junction bases left unmatched: 8. CDR3 DNA: TGTGCCAGCATGGTAGGGACAGAATCTGAAGCTTTCTTT. Amino acid sequence: CASMVGTESEAFF.

The rearrangement links TRBV6-5 to TRBJ2-2, with 7 positions matching TRBD1. The CDR3 runs 15 residues. The ends lost 5 bases at V and 5 bases at J; junction bases unmatched: 8. The germline CDR1 and CDR2 sequences are MNHEY and SVGAGI. The CDR3, as DNA: TGTGCCAGCAGTCCAGGACAGGCAAGAACCGGGGAGCTGTTTTTT. Its protein product is CASSPGQARTGELFF.

Details on this clone: Different DNA sequences within this sample yield the same CDR3. The chain couples TRBV4-1 to TRBJ1-3; D unresolved. This CDR3 region has 16 residues. CDR1 is MGHRA and CDR2 is YSYEKL in the germline V gene. Trimming left V 4 bases short and J 0 bases short, with 13 bases between. The CDR3 spells CASSLEGDLSGNTIYF. Here the CDR3 DNA reads TGCGCCAGCAGCCTGGAAGGAGACCTCTCTGGAAACACCATATATTTT.

This chain connects TRBV20-1 to TRBJ2-5; D possibly matches TRBD1 or TRBD2 (5 bases each). The germline V gene has CDR1 DFQATT and CDR2 SNEGSKA (reference sequence). The V end was cut by 3 bases, the J end by 5 bases, with 7 bases between. The CDR3 covers 11 residues. This chain's CDR3 is CSASRDETQYF. The CDR3 DNA reads TGCAGTGCTAGCAGGGACGAGACCCAGTACTTC.

V and J are TRBV5-6 and TRBJ2-7; 7 bases are shared with TRBD2. CDR3 size: 16 residues. Germline CDR1 is SGHDT and CDR2 is YYEEEE. V lost 2 bases and J lost 5; bases outside the gene matches: 13. CDR3 sequence: CASSFRRERIWDEQYF. CDR3 in DNA: TGTGCCAGCAGCTTCCGGCGGGAGCGTATCTGGGACGAGCAGTACTTC. Combining the CDR3 with reference TRBV5-6 and TRBJ2-7 gives the whole variable domain DAGVTQSPTHLIKTRGQQVTLRCSPKSGHDTVSWYQQALGQGPQFIFQYYEEEERQRGNFPDRFSGHQFPNYSSELNVNALLLGDSALYLCASSFRRERIWDEQYFGPGTRLTVT.

This chain connects TRBV2 to TRBJ1-1; TRBD1 is a possible D gene (6 bases). The CDR3 extends over 13 amino acids. Germline CDR1 and CDR2: SNHLY and FYNNEI. The germline V and J ends were trimmed by 9 bases and 0 bases, with 11 bases remaining between them. The CDR3 DNA reads TGTGCCAGTGGGGGGGCTATGAACACTGAAGCTTTCTTT. It specifies CASGGAMNTEAFF.

The genes are TRBV19 and TRBJ2-7; tentatively, D is TRBD1 or TRBD2 (6 bases each). Trimming removed 4 bases from V and 4 bases from J, with 17 bases in between. The CDR3 contains 15 residues. In germline, CDR1 is LNHDA, CDR2 SQIVND (reference sequence). The DNA of the CDR3 is TGTGCCAGTAGTAAAACACAGGGAGGTGGGTACGAGCAGTACTTC. This gives the protein CASSKTQGGGYEQYF.

This chain connects TRBV14 to TRBJ1-1; 8 positions match TRBD1. V lost 0 bases, J lost 4 bases, and 4 bases stayed unmatched. Per the germline V gene, CDR1 is SGHDN and CDR2 is FVKESK. The CDR3 length is 15 residues. CDR3 sequence: CASSQDRGRSTEAFF. The CDR3 DNA sequence: TGTGCCAGCAGCCAAGACAGGGGGCGCAGCACTGAAGCTTTCTTT.

The chain employs TRBV11-3 and TRBJ2-1, with D perhaps given as TRBD1 or TRBD2 (5 bases each). V was shortened by 4 bases and J by 5 bases, with 18 bases between the two germline ends. CDR1 and CDR2 from the germline V gene are SGHNT and YENEEA. The length of the CDR3 is 16 residues. In nucleotides, the CDR3 is TGTGCCAGCAGCTCTACCGGGACGGCCTCGGACAATGAGCAGTTCTTC. It yields the protein CASSSTGTASDNEQFF.

V gene TRBV5-5 combines with J gene TRBJ2-2; weak D call: TRBD1 (5 bases). Trimming took 3 bases from V and 2 from J, leaving 11 bases between them. CDR3 length: 15 amino acids. Germline V lookup: CDR1 SGHKS, CDR2 YYEKEE (reference sequence). CDR3 residues: CASSWGQGNTGELFF. CDR3 nucleotides: TGTGCCAGCAGCTGGGGCCAGGGAAACACCGGGGAGCTGTTTTTT.

V is TRBV27 and J is TRBJ2-1; 8 nucleotides agree with TRBD2. In germline, CDR1 is MNHEY, CDR2 SMNVEV (reference sequence). V shed 3 bases and J 10 bases; nucleotides not matched to a gene: 8. The CDR3 is made up of 14 amino acids. This CDR3 is CASSLGLEVGEQFF. CDR3 nucleotides: TGTGCCAGCAGTTTGGGACTAGAAGTGGGCGAGCAGTTCTTC.

The rearrangement uses TRBV6-2 or TRBV6-3 and TRBJ1-1; 8 bases agree with TRBD1. Germline CDR1 is MNHEY and CDR2 is SVGEGT. This CDR3 spans 15 amino acids. Trimming took 0 bases from V and 10 from J; bases not matched to a gene: 10. This chain's CDR3 is CASSYSGRGLLTAFF. CDR3 DNA sequence: TGTGCCAGCAGTTACTCGGGCAGGGGGCTCTTGACAGCTTTCTTT.

The V gene is TRBV12-3 or TRBV12-4, the J gene TRBJ1-1; D call uncertain. The CDR3 has 13 amino acids. Trimming cost V 3 bases and J 1 base, with 6 bases left between them. The chain's CDR3 is CASSFQKNTEAFF. The CDR3 DNA sequence: TGTGCCAGCAGTTTCCAGAAGAACACTGAAGCTTTCTTT.

CDR3 region: CASSDFLGGSYNEQFF. The CDR3 DNA follows: TGTGCCAGCAGTGACTTTCTCGGGGGCTCCTACAATGAGCAGTTCTTC. The chain has TRBV2 and TRBJ2-1; D is possibly TRBD2 (6 bases). Germline V gene data show CDR1 as SNHLY and CDR2 as FYNNEI. V was cut by 3 bases and J by 0 bases, with 12 bases left in between. This CDR3 has 16 residues.

The rearrangement uses TRBV7-8 and TRBJ2-2; D uncertain. Germline CDR1 is SGHVS and CDR2 is FQNEAQ. V shed 5 bases and J shed 6 bases, with 4 bases lying between them. The length of the CDR3 is 11 residues. The CDR3 region is CASSPPGELFF. CDR3 nucleotide sequence: TGTGCCAGCAGCCCCCCCGGGGAGCTGTTTTTT.

The chain links TRBV12-3 or TRBV12-4 to TRBJ1-2; no firm D call. Trimming pared 6 bases from V and 1 base from J, leaving 6 bases between. The CDR3 is 12 residues long. The CDR3 DNA sequence: TGTGCCAGCAGAAAGGGTAACTATGGCTACACCTTC. It is translated as CASRKGNYGYTF.

The chain joins TRBV9 to TRBJ2-1; 12 positions agree with TRBD2. The CDR3 totals 16 residues. Per germline, CDR1 SGDLS and CDR2 YYNGEE. Losses at the gene ends were 3 bases for V and 8 bases for J; bases not matched to a gene: 9. The CDR3 reads CASSAYLAGGVDEQFF. The CDR3, as DNA: TGTGCCAGCAGCGCATACCTAGCGGGAGGGGTGGATGAGCAGTTCTTC.

This chain links TRBV15 with TRBJ2-2; D remains unclear. This CDR3 contains 14 residues. The ends were cut back, 1 base at V and 5 bases at J, with 8 bases in the middle. Germline lookup yields CDR1 LNHNV and CDR2 YYDKDF (reference sequence). CDR3 region: CATSRVRATGELFF. CDR3 coding DNA: TGTGCCACCAGCAGAGTCCGAGCAACCGGGGAGCTGTTTTTT.

This clone came up once. The V call is TRBV28, the J call TRBJ2-2; 9 positions match TRBD1. The CDR3 has 15 residues. Germline CDR1 reads MDHEN; CDR2 reads SYDVKM. V lost 6 bases to trimming and J lost 7 bases; unmatched junction nucleotides: 9. The CDR3: CASSPGGQGVGELFF. The CDR3 DNA sequence: TGTGCCAGCAGCCCCGGGGGACAGGGCGTCGGGGAGCTGTTTTTT.

This rearrangement joins TRBV5-1 to TRBJ1-1, with 9 bases identical to TRBD1. With V trimmed by 0 bases and J by 5 bases, 2 bases remained unmatched. This CDR3 comprises 14 residues. Germline CDR1 reads SGHRS; CDR2 reads YFSETQ. The CDR3 loop reads CASSLDRGRTEAFF. CDR3 in DNA: TGCGCCAGCAGCTTGGACAGGGGGCGGACTGAAGCTTTCTTT. The full variable domain, rest sourced from reference TRBV5-1 and TRBJ1-1, is KAGVTQTPRYLIKTRGQQVTLSCSPISGHRSVSWYQQTPGQGLQFLFEYFSETQRNKGNFPGRFSGRQFSNSRSEMNVSTLELGDSALYLCASSLDRGRTEAFFGQGTRLTVV.

This rearrangement joins TRBV6-5 to TRBJ1-2; D is perhaps TRBD1 (6 bases). V was trimmed by 6 bases and J by 4 bases, leaving 9 bases between them. The germline gives CDR1 MNHEY, CDR2 SVGAGI. The CDR3 extends over 12 amino acids. The CDR3: CASSGQFYGYTF. The CDR3 nucleotides are TGTGCCAGCAGCGGACAGTTCTATGGCTACACCTTC.